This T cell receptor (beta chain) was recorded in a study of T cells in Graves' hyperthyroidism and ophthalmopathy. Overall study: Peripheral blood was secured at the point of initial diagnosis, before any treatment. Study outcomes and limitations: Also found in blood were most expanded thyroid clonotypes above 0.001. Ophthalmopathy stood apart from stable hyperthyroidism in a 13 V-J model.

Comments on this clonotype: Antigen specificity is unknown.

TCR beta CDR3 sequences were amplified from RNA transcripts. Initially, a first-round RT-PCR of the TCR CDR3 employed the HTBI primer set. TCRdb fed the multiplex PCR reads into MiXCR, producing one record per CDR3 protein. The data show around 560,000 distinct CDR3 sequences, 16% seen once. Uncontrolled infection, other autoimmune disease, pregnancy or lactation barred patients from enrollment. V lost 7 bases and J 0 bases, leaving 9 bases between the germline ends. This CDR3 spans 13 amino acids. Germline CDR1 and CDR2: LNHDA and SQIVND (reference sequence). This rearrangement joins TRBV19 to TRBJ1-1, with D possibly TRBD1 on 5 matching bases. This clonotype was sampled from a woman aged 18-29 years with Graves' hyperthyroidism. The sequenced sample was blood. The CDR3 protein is CASMRGLNTEAFF. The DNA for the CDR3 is TGTGCCAGTATGAGGGGCTTGAACACTGAAGCTTTCTTT. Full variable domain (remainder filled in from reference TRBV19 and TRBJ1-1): DGGITQSPKYLFRKEGQNVTLSCEQNLNHDAMYWYRQDPGQGLRLIYYSQIVNDFQKGDIAEGYSVSREKKESFPLTVTSAQKNPTAFYLCASMRGLNTEAFFGQGTRLTVV.